The 5 T cell receptor beta chains below all came from one sample that was sequenced in a study of shared clonotypes between healthy human individuals. Measured with immunoSEQ multiplex PCR; TCRdb has only the in-frame clones, and not every one. This table holds under 1,900,000 clones, 97% to 99% found once. Sample: naive CD4+ T cells sorted from blood. Indicated subset: CD45RA+ positively selected. The origin of the receptors is a man aged 25 to 40 in good health.

The chain couples TRBV7-2 to TRBJ2-5; 7 nucleotides agree with TRBD2. Looked up from germline, CDR1 is SGHTA and CDR2 is FQGNSA. The CDR3 runs 14 residues. V was pared by 5 bases and J by 3 bases, with 6 bases of the junction left unmatched. This CDR3 is CASSPFRGEETQYF. CDR3 DNA: TGTGCCAGCAGCCCCTTCCGGGGGGAAGAGACCCAGTACTTC.

The chain joins TRBV6-5 to TRBJ1-4; TRBD1 is a possible D gene (5 bases). Trimming took 4 bases from V and 4 from J, leaving 10 bases between them. The CDR3 is 14 amino acids. Germline V lookup: CDR1 MNHEY, CDR2 SVGAGI. The CDR3 here is CASSLDSLNEKLFF. CDR3 DNA: TGTGCCAGCAGTTTAGACAGCCTTAATGAAAAACTGTTTTTT.

This chain connects TRBV5-6 to TRBJ1-4; D call uncertain. The germline CDR1 and CDR2 sequences are SGHDT and YYEEEE. V shed 0 bases and J shed 6 bases, with 12 bases lying between them. The CDR3 contains 15 residues. DNA of the CDR3: TGTGCCAGCAGCTTGGCAAGTCCCAGGCATGAAAAACTGTTTTTT. It yields the protein CASSLASPRHEKLFF.

The V and J genes are TRBV2 and TRBJ1-2; D possibly corresponds to TRBD1 (5 bases). The germline V and J ends were trimmed by 8 bases and 4 bases, with 17 bases remaining between them. The germline gives CDR1 SNHLY, CDR2 FYNNEI. CDR3 length: 14 residues. The CDR3 region has the DNA TGTGCCAGCCGCGCGGGTCAGGGCGTCTATGGCTACACCTTC. The encoded protein is CASRAGQGVYGYTF.

V gene TRBV2 combines with J gene TRBJ2-3; 15 bases match TRBD2. The CDR3 runs 16 residues. Per the germline V gene, CDR1 is SNHLY and CDR2 is FYNNEI. V trimming: 7 bases; J trimming: 6 bases; junction bases outside the gene matches: 8. In nucleotides, the CDR3 is TGTGCCAGCACCCTAGTCGGGACTAGCGGGAGGGATACGCAGTATTTT. It translates to CASTLVGTSGRDTQYF.